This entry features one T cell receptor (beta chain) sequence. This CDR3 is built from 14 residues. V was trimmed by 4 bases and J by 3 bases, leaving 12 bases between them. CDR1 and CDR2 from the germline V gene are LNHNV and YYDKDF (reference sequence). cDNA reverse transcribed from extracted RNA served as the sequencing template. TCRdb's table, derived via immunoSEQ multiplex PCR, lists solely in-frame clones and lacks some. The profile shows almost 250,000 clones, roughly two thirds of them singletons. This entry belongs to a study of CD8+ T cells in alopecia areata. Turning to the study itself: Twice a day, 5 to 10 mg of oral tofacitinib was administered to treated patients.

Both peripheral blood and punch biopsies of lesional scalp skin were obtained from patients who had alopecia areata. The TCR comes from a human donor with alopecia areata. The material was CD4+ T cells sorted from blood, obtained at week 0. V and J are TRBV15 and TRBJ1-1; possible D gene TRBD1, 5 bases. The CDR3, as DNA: TGTGCCACCAGCACCCAGGGACCTCACACTGAAGCTTTCTTT. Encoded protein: CATSTQGPHTEAFF.